This T cell receptor beta chain was recovered during a study of control samples from healthy donors and cancer patients. V shed 4 bases and J shed 8 bases, with 11 bases lying between them. CDR1 is LNHDA and CDR2 is SQIVND in the germline V gene (reference sequence). The CDR3 has 13 amino acids. This table comes from immunoSEQ multiplex PCR, and its TCRdb copy is limited to in-frame clones, with some not included. Among 35,000 to 50,000 clones listed, approximately 82% were seen once. This TCR was recovered from a man aged 55 to 70 in good health. The genes are TRBV19 and TRBJ2-2, with D possibly matching TRBD1 (5 bases). Sequencing used blood. The CDR3, as DNA: TGTGCCAGTAGTAATAGACAGCTTGGGGAGCTGTTTTTT. Amino acids: CASSNRQLGELFF.